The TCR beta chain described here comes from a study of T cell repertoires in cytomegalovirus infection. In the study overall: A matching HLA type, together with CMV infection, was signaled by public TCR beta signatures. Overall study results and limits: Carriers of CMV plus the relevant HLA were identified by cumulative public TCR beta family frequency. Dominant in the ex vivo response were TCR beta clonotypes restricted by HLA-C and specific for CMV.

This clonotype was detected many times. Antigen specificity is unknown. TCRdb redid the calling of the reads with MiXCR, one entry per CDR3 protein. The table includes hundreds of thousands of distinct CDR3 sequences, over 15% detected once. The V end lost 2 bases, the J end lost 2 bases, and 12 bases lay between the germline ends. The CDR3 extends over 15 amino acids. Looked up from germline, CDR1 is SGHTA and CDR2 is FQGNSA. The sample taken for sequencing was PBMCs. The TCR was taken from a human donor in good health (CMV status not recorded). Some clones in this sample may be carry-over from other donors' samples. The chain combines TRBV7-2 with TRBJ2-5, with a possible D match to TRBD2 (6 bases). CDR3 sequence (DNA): TGTGCCAGCAGCTTACAGGGCGGGGCACAAGAGACCCAGTACTTC. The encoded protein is CASSLQGGAQETQYF.